The T cell receptor (beta chain) under discussion was sequenced for a study of T cell responses to AZD1222 COVID-19 vaccine. Study-wide findings and caveats: Most donors were white British and more were female, and clonal diversity was possibly underestimated. Spike-specific TCR breadth and depth were elevated following two AZD1222 doses. The study found vaccine-associated CD4 TCRs spanning spike, dominant at 160-218 and 743-854.

Deletions cut 3 bases from V and 0 bases from J, with 11 bases between. CDR1 KGHSH and CDR2 LQKENI come from the germline V gene. The CDR3 is 15 residues long. As regards this clone: Its specificity is not known.

Here immunoSEQ multiplex PCR was the method, and the copy in TCRdb shows in-frame clones only, minus some. The table has about 100,000 clones, about 88% seen once. The rearrangement joins TRBV18 to TRBJ1-2; D might be TRBD1 (5 bases). The specimen was peripheral blood, collected on day 0 of AZD1222 vaccination. This sequence originates from an adult in good health. The chain's CDR3 is CASSPQQESNYGYTF. CDR3 bases: TGTGCCAGCTCACCCCAACAGGAGTCTAACTATGGCTACACCTTC.